This T cell receptor beta chain was captured in a study of shared clonotypes between healthy human individuals. Study results and limitations: The generation probabilities recorded for non-shared clonotypes fell below those of clonotypes shared by all four donors. In having few donors, the study represented limited genetic and exposure-history diversity. On the whole, naive subsets had larger estimated richness than memory subsets had.

About 30,000 T cell genomes, or 200 ng DNA, went into the sorted-subset replicate PCRs. Method: immunoSEQ multiplex PCR; TCRdb's copy keeps in-frame clones and lacks some. The sample records about 2.1 million clones, 85% to 95% being singletons. Worth noting for this clone: Its antigen is not known.

There are 17 residues in the CDR3. Germline V gene lookup returns CDR1 SGHTA and CDR2 FQGNSA. The V gene end was trimmed by 2 bases and the J gene end by 4 bases; junction bases not matched to a gene: 8. Only CD45RO-negative cells positively selected for CCR7 counted as naive CD8 cells, so terminally differentiated effector memory CD45RA+ cells were excluded. This chain uses TRBV7-2 with TRBJ2-7, with 13 bases fitting TRBD2. Sequencing was performed on naive CD8+ T cells from PBMCs. This TCR came from a man aged 18 to 30 in good health. Some clones in this sample may be carry-over from other donors' samples. DNA for the CDR3: TGTGCCAGCAGCTTATACCCGACTAGCGGGAGGTTTTACGAGCAGTACTTC. Translated, it gives CASSLYPTSGRFYEQYF.